This TCR beta chain was identified during a study of technical replicates of blood from several donors. Sequencing used immunoSEQ multiplex PCR; TCRdb keeps in-frame clones, though not all of them. Counted here are 60,000 or so clones, 95% to 98% occurring once; the ten biggest clones make up approximately 0.18%. A remark on this clone: Its ends do not fully match the called genes, so a read error is possible.

CDR3 length: 11 residues. Germline CDR1 is KGHSH and CDR2 is LQKENI. The genes are TRBV18 and TRBJ2-7; 8 bases agree with TRBD1. The sequence derives from a human donor in good health. Sequences were obtained from T cells isolated from PBMCs. CDR3 residues: CASSPGQGIHF. The CDR3 DNA reads TGTGCCAGCTCACCCGGACAGGGTATACACTTC.